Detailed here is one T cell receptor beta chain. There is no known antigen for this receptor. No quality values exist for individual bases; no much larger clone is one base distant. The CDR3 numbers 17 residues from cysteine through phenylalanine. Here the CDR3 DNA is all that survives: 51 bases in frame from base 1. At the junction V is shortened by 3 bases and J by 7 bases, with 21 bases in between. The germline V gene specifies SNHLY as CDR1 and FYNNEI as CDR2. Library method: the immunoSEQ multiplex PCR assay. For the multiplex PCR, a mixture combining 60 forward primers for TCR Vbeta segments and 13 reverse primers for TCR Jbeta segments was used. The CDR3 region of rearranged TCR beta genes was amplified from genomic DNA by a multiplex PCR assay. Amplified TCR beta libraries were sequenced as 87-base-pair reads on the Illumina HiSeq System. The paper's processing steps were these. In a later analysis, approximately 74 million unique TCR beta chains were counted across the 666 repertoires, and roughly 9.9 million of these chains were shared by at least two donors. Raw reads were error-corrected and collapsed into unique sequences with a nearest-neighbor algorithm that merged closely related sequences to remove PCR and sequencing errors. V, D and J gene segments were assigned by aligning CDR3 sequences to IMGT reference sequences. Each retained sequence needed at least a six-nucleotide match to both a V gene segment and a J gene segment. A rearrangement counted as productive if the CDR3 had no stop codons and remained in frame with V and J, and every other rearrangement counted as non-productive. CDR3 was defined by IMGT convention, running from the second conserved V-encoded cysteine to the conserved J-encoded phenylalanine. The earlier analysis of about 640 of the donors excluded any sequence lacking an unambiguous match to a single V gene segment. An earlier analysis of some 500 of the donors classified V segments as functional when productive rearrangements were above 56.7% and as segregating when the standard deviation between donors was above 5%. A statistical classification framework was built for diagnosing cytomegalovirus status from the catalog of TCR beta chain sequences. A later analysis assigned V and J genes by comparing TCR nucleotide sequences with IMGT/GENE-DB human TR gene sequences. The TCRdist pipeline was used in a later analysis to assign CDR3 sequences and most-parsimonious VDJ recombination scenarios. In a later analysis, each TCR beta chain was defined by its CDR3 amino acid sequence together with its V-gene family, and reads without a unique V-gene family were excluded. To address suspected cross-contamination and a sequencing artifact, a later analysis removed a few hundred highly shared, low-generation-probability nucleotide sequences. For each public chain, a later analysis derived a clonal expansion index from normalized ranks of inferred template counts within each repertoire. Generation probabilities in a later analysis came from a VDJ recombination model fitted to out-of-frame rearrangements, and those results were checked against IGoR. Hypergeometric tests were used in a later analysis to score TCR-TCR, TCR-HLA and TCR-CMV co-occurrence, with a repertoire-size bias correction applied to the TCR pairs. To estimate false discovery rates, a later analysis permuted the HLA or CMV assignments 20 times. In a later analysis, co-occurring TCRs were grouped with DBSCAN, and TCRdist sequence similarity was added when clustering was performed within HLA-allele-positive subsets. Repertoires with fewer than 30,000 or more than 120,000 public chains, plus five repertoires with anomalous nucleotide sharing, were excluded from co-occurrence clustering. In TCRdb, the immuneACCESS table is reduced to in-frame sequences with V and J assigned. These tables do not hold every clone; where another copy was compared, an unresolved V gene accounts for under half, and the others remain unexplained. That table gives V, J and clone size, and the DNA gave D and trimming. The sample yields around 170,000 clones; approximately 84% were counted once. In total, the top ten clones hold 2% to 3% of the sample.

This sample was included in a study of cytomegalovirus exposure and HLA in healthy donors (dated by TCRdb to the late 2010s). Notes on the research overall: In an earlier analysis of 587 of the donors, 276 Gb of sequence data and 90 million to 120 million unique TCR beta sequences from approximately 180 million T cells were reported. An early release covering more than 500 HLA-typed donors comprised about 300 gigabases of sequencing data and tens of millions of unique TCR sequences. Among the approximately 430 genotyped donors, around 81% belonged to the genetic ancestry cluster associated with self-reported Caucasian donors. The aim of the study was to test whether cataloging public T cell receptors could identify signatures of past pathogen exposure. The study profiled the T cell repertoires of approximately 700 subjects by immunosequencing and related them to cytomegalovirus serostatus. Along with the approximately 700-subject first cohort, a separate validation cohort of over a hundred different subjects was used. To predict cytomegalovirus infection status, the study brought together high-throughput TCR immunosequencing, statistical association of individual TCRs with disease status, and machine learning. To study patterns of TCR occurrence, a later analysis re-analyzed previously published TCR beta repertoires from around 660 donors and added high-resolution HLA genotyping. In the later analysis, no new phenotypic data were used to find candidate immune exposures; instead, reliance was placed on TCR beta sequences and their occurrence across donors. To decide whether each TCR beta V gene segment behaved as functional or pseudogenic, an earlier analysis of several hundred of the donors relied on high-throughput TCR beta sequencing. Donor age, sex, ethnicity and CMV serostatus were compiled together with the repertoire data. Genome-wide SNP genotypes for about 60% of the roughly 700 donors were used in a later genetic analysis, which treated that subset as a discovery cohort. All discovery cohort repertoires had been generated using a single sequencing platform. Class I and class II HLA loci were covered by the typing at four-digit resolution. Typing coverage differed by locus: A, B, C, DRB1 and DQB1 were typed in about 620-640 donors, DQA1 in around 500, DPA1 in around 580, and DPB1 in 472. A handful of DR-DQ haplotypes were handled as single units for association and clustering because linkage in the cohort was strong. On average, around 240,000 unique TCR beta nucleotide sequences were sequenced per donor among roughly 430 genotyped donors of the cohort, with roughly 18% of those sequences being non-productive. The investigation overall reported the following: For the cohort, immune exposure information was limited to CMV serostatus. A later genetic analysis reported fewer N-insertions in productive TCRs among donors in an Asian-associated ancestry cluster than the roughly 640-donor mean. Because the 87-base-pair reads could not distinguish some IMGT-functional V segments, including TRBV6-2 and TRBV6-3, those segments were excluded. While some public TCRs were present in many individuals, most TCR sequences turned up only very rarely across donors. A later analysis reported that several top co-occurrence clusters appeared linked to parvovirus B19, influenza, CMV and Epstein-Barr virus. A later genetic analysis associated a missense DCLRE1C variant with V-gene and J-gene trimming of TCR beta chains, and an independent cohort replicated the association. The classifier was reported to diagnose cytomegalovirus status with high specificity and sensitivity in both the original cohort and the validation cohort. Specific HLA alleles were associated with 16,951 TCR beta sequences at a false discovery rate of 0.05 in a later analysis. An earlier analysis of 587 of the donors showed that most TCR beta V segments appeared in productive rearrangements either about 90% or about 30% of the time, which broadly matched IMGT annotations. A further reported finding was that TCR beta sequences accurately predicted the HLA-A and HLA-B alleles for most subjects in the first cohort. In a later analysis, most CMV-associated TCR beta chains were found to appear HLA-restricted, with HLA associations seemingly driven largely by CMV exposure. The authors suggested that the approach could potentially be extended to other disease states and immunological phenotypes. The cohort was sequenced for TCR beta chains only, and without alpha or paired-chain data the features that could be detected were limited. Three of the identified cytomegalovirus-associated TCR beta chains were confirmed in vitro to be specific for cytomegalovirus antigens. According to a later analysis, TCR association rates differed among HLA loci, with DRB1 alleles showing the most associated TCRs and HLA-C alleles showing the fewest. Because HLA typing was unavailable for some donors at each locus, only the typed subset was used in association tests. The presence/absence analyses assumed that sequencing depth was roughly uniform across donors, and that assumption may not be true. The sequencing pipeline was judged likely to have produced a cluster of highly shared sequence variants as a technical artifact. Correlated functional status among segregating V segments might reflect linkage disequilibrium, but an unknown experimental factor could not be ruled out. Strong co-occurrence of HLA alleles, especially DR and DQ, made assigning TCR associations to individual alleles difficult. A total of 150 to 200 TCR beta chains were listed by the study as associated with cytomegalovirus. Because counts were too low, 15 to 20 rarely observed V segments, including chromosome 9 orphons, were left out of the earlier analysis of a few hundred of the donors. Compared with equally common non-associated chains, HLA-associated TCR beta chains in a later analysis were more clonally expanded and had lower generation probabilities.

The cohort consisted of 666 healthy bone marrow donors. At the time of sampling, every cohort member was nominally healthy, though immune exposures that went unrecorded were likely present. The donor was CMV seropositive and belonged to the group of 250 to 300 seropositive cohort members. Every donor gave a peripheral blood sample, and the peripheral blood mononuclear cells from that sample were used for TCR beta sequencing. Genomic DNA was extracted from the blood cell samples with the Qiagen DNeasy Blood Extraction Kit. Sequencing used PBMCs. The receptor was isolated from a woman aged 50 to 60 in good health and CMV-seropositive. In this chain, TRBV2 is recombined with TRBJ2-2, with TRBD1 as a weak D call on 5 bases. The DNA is TGTGCCAGCAGTGATTTTAGTAGGGGCAATATTGTCGGGGAGCTGTTTTTT. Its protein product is CASSDFSRGNIVGELFF.